These T cell receptor beta chains were read from a single sample in a study of blood T cell repertoires in COVID-19. TCRdb keeps only in-frame clones here, not all; method: immunoSEQ multiplex PCR. Among 490,000 or so clones listed, about 85% were seen once. Sequencing was done on a sample of PBMCs or T cells enriched from blood (not recorded which). The receptors derive from a woman in her fifties or sixties who had recovered from COVID-19. Each CDR3 is given with its conserved first and last residue. A D gene is named only where the DNA matches it firmly. Clone size is shown for a subset of rows, as once, few, many or a class of expanded clone.

j_call d_call clone_size v_call cdr3_nt cdr3_aa
TRBJ1-2 TRBD1 . TRBV5-1 TGCGCCAGCAGCTTGGGACAGGGTACCTATGGCTACACCTTC CASSLGQGTYGYTF
TRBJ1-2 TRBD1 . TRBV5-1 TGCGCCAGCAGCATAGGGGACAGGTTGCCGACTAGCTATGGCTACACCTTC CASSIGDRLPTSYGYTF
TRBJ2-7 . . TRBV7-9 TGTGCCAGCAGCTTAAATGCAGACACCGAGCAGTACTTC CASSLNADTEQYF
TRBJ1-5 TRBD1 . TRBV6-5 TGTGCCAGCCAAAACAGGGGTTATAGCAATCAGCCCCAGCATTTT CASQNRGYSNQPQHF
TRBJ1-3 TRBD1 . TRBV13 TGTGCCAGCAGCCTCAGGGGGGAAGCTGGAAACACCATATATTTT CASSLRGEAGNTIYF
TRBJ1-1 . . TRBV12-5 TGTGCTAGTGGTCCCACAGGATGGTCTGAAGCTTTCTTT CASGPTGWSEAFF
TRBJ1-1 TRBD1 . TRBV11-2 TGTGCCAGCAGCTTTACAGGGGCTTGGAACACTGAAGCTTTCTTT CASSFTGAWNTEAFF
TRBJ1-2 . few TRBV14 TGTGCCAGCAGCCGTGGGGCTCGGGGCTACACCTTC CASSRGARGYTF
TRBJ1-1 . once TRBV9 TGTGCCAGCAGCGCCGGGACTGCAGAAGCTTTCTTT CASSAGTAEAFF
TRBJ1-4 TRBD1 . TRBV12-5 TGTGCTAGTGGTTTGGGGGACAGAACTAATGAAAAACTGTTTTTT CASGLGDRTNEKLFF
TRBJ1-2 TRBD1 . TRBV5-1 TGCGCCAGCAGCTTGCGGACAGGGAAGGACTACACCTTC CASSLRTGKDYTF
TRBJ1-3 TRBD1 few TRBV19 TGTGCCAGTAGTCAATTGGACAGGGGTGGAAACACCATATATTTT CASSQLDRGGNTIYF
TRBJ1-3 . . TRBV4-1 TGCGCCAGCAGCCAAGAGAGGGTGTTCTCTGGAAACACCATATATTTT CASSQERVFSGNTIYF
TRBJ1-1 TRBD1 . TRBV5-4 TGTGCCAGCAGCTCCCGGACAGGGACTGAAGCTTTCTTT CASSSRTGTEAFF
TRBJ2-1 . . TRBV29-1 TGCAGCGTTGAAGTGTTGTCGGGGAACGAGCAGTTCTTC CSVEVLSGNEQFF
TRBJ1-1 . . TRBV11-3 TGTGCCAGCAGCTTAAAGAGTCGGGGTCTGAACACTGAAGCTTTCTTT CASSLKSRGLNTEAFF
TRBJ1-2 . . TRBV15 TGTGCCACCAGCAACGAAATACAGCCAGACTATGGCTACACCTTC CATSNEIQPDYGYTF
TRBJ2-3 TRBD2 . TRBV10-1 TGCGCCAGCAGTGAGTCGGGCGGGGGGGTCACAGATACGCAGTATTTT CASSESGGGVTDTQYF
TRBJ1-2 TRBD1 . TRBV5-1 TGCGCCAGCAGCTTGGTTACTACAGGGGTGTATGGCTACACCTTC CASSLVTTGVYGYTF
TRBJ2-1 . . TRBV2 TGTGCCAGCAGGGGAGAGAGTGGGTCCTACAATGAGCAGTTCTTC CASRGESGSYNEQFF
TRBJ2-3 . few TRBV18 TGTGCCAGCTCACCTAAAGGGGTGGATACGCAGTATTTT CASSPKGVDTQYF
TRBJ2-3 TRBD2 . TRBV5-1 TGCGCCAGCAGCTTGGGAGTAGCGGGGGTGGCGGATACGCAGTATTTT CASSLGVAGVADTQYF
TRBJ2-5 TRBD1 . TRBV2 TGTGCCAGCAGTGAAGCGGGACAGGGAGGAGGAGAGACCCAGTACTTC CASSEAGQGGGETQYF
TRBJ1-3 . . TRBV11-2 TGTGCCAGCAGTCGGCCCTGGGCAGGAAACTCTGGAAACACCATATATTTT CASSRPWAGNSGNTIYF
TRBJ1-4 . . TRBV3-1/TRBV3-2 TGTGCCAGCAGCTACCAGGGTACAACTAATGAAAAACTGTTTTTT CASSYQGTTNEKLFF
TRBJ2-3 TRBD2 . TRBV5-4 TGTGCCACCCGACTAGCGGGGGTCTCATCAGATACGCAGTATTTT CATRLAGVSSDTQYF
TRBJ1-1 TRBD1 . TRBV5-6 TGTGCCAGCAGCTATACAGGGGCCATTTTGAACACTGAAGCTTTCTTT CASSYTGAILNTEAFF
TRBJ2-7 TRBD2 . TRBV2 TGTGCCAGCAAACTAGCGGGTGCCTCCTACGAGCAGTACTTC CASKLAGASYEQYF
TRBJ1-6 . . TRBV28 TGTGCCTCCGTGTCTGGGGGTGGCGGGGCGGGCCACTTT CASVSGGGGAGHF
TRBJ2-7 TRBD2 . TRBV11-2 TGTGCCAGCAGCTTAGTCCTAGCGGGGACGAACGAGCAGTACTTC CASSLVLAGTNEQYF
TRBJ1-2 TRBD1 . TRBV7-2 TGTGCCAGCTGGAACAGGGGATCGGCAGGCTACACCTTC CASWNRGSAGYTF
TRBJ2-7 TRBD1 . TRBV5-1 TGCGCCAGCAGCTTAATTGGGCAGGGGGAATACGAGCAGTACTTC CASSLIGQGEYEQYF
TRBJ2-2 TRBD2 . TRBV11-3 TGTGCCAGCAGCTCCCGGGACGGGGGGGCCGGGGAGCTGTTTTTT CASSSRDGGAGELFF
TRBJ2-6 TRBD1 . TRBV19 TGTGCCAGTAGTAGGCAGGGGGCCGCGGGGGCCAACGTCCTGACTTTC CASSRQGAAGANVLTF
TRBJ2-1 TRBD2 . TRBV30 TGTGCCTGGAGGAACGGTGCGGGGGGTTACAATGAGCAGTTCTTC CAWRNGAGGYNEQFF
TRBJ2-2 TRBD2 . TRBV5-1 TGCGCCAGCAGCTTGCGACTAGCAGCCGGGGAGCTGTTTTTT CASSLRLAAGELFF
TRBJ2-3 . . TRBV11-2 TGTGCCAGCAGGGGAGGACAAACTAGCACAGATACGCAGTATTTT CASRGGQTSTDTQYF
TRBJ1-2 . . TRBV14 TGTGCCAGCAGCCAAGGAGTGGGGACTTACCACGAATATGGCTACACCTTC CASSQGVGTYHEYGYTF
TRBJ2-3 TRBD1 . TRBV3-1/TRBV3-2 TGTGCCAGCAGCAAAACAGGGGGCGCCCCACAAGATACGCAGTATTTT CASSKTGGAPQDTQYF
TRBJ1-1 TRBD1 . TRBV7-2 TGTGCCAGCAGCCCTCAAGGGACAGCCACTCAAGCTTTCTTT CASSPQGTATQAFF
TRBJ1-5 TRBD1 once TRBV7-8 TGTGCCAGCAGCTTGGGGGGACAGGGTAATCAGCCCCAGCATTTT CASSLGGQGNQPQHF
TRBJ2-4 . . TRBV5-1 TGCGCCAGCAGCTTGGCAGGGGTCAAAAACATTCAGTACTTC CASSLAGVKNIQYF
TRBJ2-7 TRBD2 . TRBV9 TGTGCCAGCAGCGTAGGGAGCGGGGGGGGATACGAGCAGTACTTC CASSVGSGGGYEQYF
TRBJ2-7 TRBD1 . TRBV10-3 TGTGCCATCAGTGAGCCGGACAGGGGGCGAAACGAGCAGTACTTC CAISEPDRGRNEQYF
TRBJ2-2 . . TRBV9 TGTGCCAGCAGCGCCGTACAGGGCCCGAACACCGGGGAGCTGTTTTTT CASSAVQGPNTGELFF
TRBJ1-6 . . TRBV30 TGTGCCTGGAGCCCCCGACAGCCCAAAGGTATTTCACCCCTCCACTTT CAWSPRQPKGISPLHF
TRBJ1-5 . . TRBV6-6 TGTGCCATCCAAACAGGGTTAAGGCAGCCCCAGCATTTT CAIQTGLRQPQHF